This TCR beta chain was captured in a study of blood T cell repertoires in COVID-19. Profiling relied on immunoSEQ multiplex PCR, and the TCRdb table lists in-frame clones only, not all of them. Of approximately 88,000 clones listed, roughly 76% were seen once; the top ten hold around 20%. The V end lost 3 bases, the J end lost 8 bases, and 10 bases lay between the germline ends. The CDR3 covers 11 residues. Germline-derived CDR1 and CDR2 are DFQATT and SNEGSKA (reference sequence). The genes are TRBV20-1 and TRBJ1-2; the D is unclear. The source of this sequence is a woman over 75 with active or convalescent COVID-19. The sequencing input was peripheral blood. The CDR3 nucleotides read TGCAGTGCTAGGCTAATAGAGGGCTACACCTTC. Encoded protein: CSARLIEGYTF.